This T cell receptor (beta chain) was captured by sequencing in a study of cytomegalovirus exposure and HLA in healthy donors. The PCR had 60 Vbeta and 13 Jbeta primers. Data came from immunoSEQ multiplex PCR; TCRdb stores just in-frame clones and leaves some out. Among 35,000 to 45,000 clones listed, approximately 78% were seen once. V was trimmed by 2 bases and J by 4 bases, leaving 13 bases between them. CDR1 and CDR2 (germline): SGDLS, YYNGEE. The CDR3 runs 15 residues. J is TRBJ2-1 and V is TRBV9, with a possible D match to TRBD2 (7 bases). This receptor was taken from a woman aged 25-40 years in good health and CMV-seronegative. Input material: PBMCs. The DNA of the CDR3 is TGTGCCAGCAGCGTTGGGGGGGCCGGGTACAATGAGCAGTTCTTC. Translated: CASSVGGAGYNEQFF.